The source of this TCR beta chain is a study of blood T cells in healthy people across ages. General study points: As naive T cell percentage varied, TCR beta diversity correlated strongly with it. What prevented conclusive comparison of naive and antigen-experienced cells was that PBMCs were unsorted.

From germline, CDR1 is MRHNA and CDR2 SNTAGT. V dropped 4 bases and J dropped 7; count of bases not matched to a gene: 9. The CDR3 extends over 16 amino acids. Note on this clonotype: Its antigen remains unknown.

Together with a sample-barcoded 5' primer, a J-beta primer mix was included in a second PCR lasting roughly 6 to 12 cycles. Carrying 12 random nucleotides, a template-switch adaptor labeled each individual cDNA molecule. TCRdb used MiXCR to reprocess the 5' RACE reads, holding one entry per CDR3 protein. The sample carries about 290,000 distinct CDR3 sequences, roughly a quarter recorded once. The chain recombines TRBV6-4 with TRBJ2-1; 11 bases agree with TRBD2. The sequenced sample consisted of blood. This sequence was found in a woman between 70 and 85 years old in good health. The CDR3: CASSGISGRGWNEQFF. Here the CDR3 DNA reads TGTGCCAGCAGTGGTATTAGCGGGAGGGGTTGGAATGAGCAGTTCTTC.